This TCR beta chain was obtained from a study of T cells in Graves' hyperthyroidism and ophthalmopathy. The study, taken as a whole, reports: Ophthalmopathy and stable hyperthyroidism were separated by a 13 V-J model.

The study defined stable Graves' hyperthyroidism as no ophthalmopathy progression within 18 months. Template material for amplifying TCR beta CDR3 regions consisted of RNA transcripts. TCR CDR3 regions were first amplified by RT-PCR with HTBI primers. TCRdb independently ran MiXCR on the multiplex PCR reads; one entry per CDR3 protein. The sample carries 480,000 or so distinct CDR3 sequences, around 15% recorded once. A few counts support this clonotype. Antigen: not known. This TCR derives from a woman aged 18 to 35 with Graves' hyperthyroidism. Material: blood.

The CDR3: CAISDSLGTEDGYTF. CDR3 sequence (DNA): TGTGCCATCAGTGATTCCCTAGGGACAGAGGATGGCTACACCTTC. The chain is built from TRBV10-3 and TRBJ1-2, with 7 nucleotides matching TRBD1. CDR1 ENHRY and CDR2 SYGVKD come from the germline V gene. V lost 3 bases to trimming and J lost 6 bases; unmatched junction nucleotides: 10. The CDR3 sequence is 15 residues long.